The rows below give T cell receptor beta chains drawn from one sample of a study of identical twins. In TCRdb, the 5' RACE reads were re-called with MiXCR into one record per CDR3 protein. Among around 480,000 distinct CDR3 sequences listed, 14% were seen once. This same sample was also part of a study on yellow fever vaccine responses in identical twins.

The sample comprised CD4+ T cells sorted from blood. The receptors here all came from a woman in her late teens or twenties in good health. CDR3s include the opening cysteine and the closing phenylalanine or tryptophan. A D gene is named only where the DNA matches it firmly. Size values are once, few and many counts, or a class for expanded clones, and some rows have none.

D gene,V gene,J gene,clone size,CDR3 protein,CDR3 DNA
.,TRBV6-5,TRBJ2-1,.,CASSSGRVSSDEQFF,TGTGCCAGCAGTTCGGGAAGGGTGAGCAGCGATGAGCAGTTCTTC
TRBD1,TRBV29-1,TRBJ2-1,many,CSVTGGEQFF,TGCAGCGTAACAGGGGGTGAGCAGTTCTTC
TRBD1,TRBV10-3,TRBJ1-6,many,CAISEADRENSPLHF,TGTGCCATCAGTGAGGCTGACAGGGAAAATTCACCCCTCCACTTT
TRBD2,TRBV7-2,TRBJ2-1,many,CASSDVGGARWDEQFF,TGTGCCAGCAGCGACGTCGGGGGGGCCCGTTGGGATGAGCAGTTCTTC
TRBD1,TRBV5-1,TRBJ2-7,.,CASSLPGQGFSYEQYF,TGCGCCAGCAGTCTACCGGGACAGGGCTTCTCCTACGAGCAGTACTTC
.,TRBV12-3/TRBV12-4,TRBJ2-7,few,CASSPRQGSYYEQYF,TGTGCCAGCAGTCCTCGTCAGGGTTCCTACTACGAGCAGTACTTC
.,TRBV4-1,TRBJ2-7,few,CASSPPGQTSAAGEQYF,TGCGCCAGCAGCCCCCCTGGACAGACATCCGCTGCGGGGGAGCAGTACTTC
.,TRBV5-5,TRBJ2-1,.,CASSLVLNSYNEQFF,TGTGCCAGCAGCTTGGTCCTTAACTCCTACAATGAGCAGTTCTTC
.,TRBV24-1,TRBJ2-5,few,CATSAPGETQYF,TGTGCCACCAGTGCTCCTGGGGAGACCCAGTACTTC
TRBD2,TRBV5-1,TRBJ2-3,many,CASSLVSGLAFADTQYF,TGCGCCAGCAGCTTGGTATCCGGACTAGCGTTTGCAGATACGCAGTATTTT
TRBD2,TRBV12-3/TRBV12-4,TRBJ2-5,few,CASTLRTSGGGTQYF,TGTGCCAGCACCCTTCGGACTAGCGGGGGGGGGACCCAGTACTTC
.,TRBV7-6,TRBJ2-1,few,CASGAPEDNEQFF,TGTGCCAGCGGTGCCCCGGAGGACAATGAGCAGTTCTTC
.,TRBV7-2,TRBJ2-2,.,CASSLSRGIGELFF,TGTGCCAGCAGCTTGTCGCGAGGTATCGGGGAGCTGTTTTTT
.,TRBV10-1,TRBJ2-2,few,CASSESTPGEVNTGELFF,TGCGCCAGCAGTGAGTCGACTCCGGGGGAAGTAAACACCGGGGAGCTGTTTTTT
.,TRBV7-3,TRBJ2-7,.,CASSLDGTAQYF,TGTGCCAGCAGCTTGGACGGGACGGCGCAGTACTTC
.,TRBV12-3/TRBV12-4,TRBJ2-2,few,CASSLARRGTGELFF,TGTGCCAGCAGTTTAGCACGTAGGGGCACCGGGGAGCTGTTTTTT
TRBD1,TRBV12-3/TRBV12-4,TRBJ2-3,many,CASRSGGDGTDTQYF,TGTGCCAGCAGGTCAGGGGGAGACGGCACAGATACGCAGTATTTT
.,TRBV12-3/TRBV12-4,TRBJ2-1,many,CASVLMEAVGEQFF,TGTGCCAGCGTATTGATGGAGGCCGTGGGTGAGCAGTTCTTC
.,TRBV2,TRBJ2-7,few,CASSKETGNPYEQYF,TGTGCCAGCAGTAAGGAGACAGGCAATCCGTACGAGCAGTACTTC
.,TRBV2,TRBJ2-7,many,CASTVGAYEQYF,TGTGCCAGCACCGTGGGAGCCTACGAGCAGTACTTC
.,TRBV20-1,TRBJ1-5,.,CSARDFREAQPQHF,TGCAGTGCTAGAGATTTCCGGGAAGCTCAGCCCCAGCATTTT
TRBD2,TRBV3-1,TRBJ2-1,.,CASSPGLAGGEEQFF,TGTGCCAGCAGCCCTGGACTAGCGGGAGGCGAGGAGCAGTTCTTC
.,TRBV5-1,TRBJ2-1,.,CASSLGAASSYNEQFF,TGCGCCAGCAGCTTGGGGGCAGCTAGCTCCTACAATGAGCAGTTCTTC
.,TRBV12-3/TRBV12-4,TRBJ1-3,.,CASSKYTIYF,TGTGCCAGCAGTAAATACACCATATATTTT
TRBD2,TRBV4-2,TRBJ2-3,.,CASSSSGLAGITDTQYF,TGTGCCAGCAGCTCAAGCGGCCTAGCGGGGATCACAGATACGCAGTATTTT
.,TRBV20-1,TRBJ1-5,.,CGLDSYSNQPQHF,TGCGGTTTGGACAGCTATAGCAATCAGCCCCAGCATTTT
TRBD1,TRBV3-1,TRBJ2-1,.,CASRDRGINEQFF,TGTGCCAGCCGGGACAGGGGAATTAATGAGCAGTTCTTC
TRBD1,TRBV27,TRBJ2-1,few,CASVTLGTGGEQFF,TGTGCCAGCGTAACACTGGGGACAGGGGGTGAGCAGTTCTTC
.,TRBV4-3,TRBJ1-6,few,CASSQRSSPLHF,TGCGCCAGCAGCCAGAGAAGTTCACCCCTCCACTTT
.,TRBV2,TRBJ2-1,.,CASKLTGNNEQFF,TGTGCCAGCAAATTGACAGGAAACAATGAGCAGTTCTTC
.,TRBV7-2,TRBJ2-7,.,CASSSLAQAGGREQYF,TGTGCCAGCAGCTCACTCGCCCAGGCCGGGGGTCGCGAGCAGTACTTC
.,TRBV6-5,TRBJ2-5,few,CASSLSRALRAETQYF,TGTGCCAGCAGTTTGAGTCGAGCGTTGCGGGCAGAGACCCAGTACTTC
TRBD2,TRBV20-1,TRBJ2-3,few,CSARVPRLAGGFGYTQYF,TGCAGTGCTAGAGTCCCAAGACTAGCGGGTGGCTTCGGTTATACGCAGTATTTT
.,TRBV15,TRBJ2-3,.,CATSRDLRDTQYF,TGTGCCACCAGCAGAGATCTGAGGGATACGCAGTATTTT
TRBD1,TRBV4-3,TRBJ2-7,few,CASSQGTGLAYEQYF,TGCGCCAGCAGCCAAGGGACAGGGTTGGCCTACGAGCAGTACTTC
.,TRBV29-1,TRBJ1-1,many,CSASQNQGEAFF,TGCAGCGCATCGCAGAATCAGGGGGAAGCTTTCTTT
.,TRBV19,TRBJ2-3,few,CASSILGGTDTQYF,TGTGCCAGTAGTATCTTGGGGGGCACAGATACGCAGTATTTT
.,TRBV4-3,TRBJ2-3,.,CASSQEGGTDTQYF,TGCGCCAGCAGCCAAGAAGGAGGCACAGATACGCAGTATTTT
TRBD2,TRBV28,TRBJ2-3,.,CASSLSGTRPSTDTQYF,TGTGCCAGCAGTTTATCCGGGACTAGACCTTCGACAGATACGCAGTATTTT
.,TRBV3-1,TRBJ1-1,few,CASSQEDLRGGTEAFF,TGTGCCAGCAGCCAAGAGGACCTCAGGGGTGGCACTGAAGCTTTCTTT
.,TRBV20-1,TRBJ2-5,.,CSAMGADQETQYF,TGCAGTGCTATGGGGGCCGACCAAGAGACCCAGTACTTC
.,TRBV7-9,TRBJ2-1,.,CASVNAGSYNEQFF,TGTGCCAGCGTTAATGCTGGATCCTACAATGAGCAGTTCTTC
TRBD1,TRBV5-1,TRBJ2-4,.,CASSPTTTGGRNIQYF,TGCGCCAGCAGCCCGACAACGACAGGGGGACGAAACATTCAGTACTTC
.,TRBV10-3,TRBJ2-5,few,CAIRGTAAETQYF,TGTGCCATCAGAGGGACCGCCGCCGAGACCCAGTACTTC
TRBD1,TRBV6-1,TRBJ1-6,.,CASSGDRGVGSPLHF,TGTGCCAGCAGTGGAGACAGGGGAGTAGGTTCACCCCTCCACTTT
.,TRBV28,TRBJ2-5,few,CAIRNCPGMVCSSETQYF,TGTGCCATCAGAAATTGTCCGGGAATGGTATGTTCGAGTGAGACCCAGTACTTC
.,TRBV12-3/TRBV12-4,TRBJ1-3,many,CASTPGSAGNTIYF,TGTGCCAGCACTCCAGGGTCCGCTGGAAACACCATATATTTT
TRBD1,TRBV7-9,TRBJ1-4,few,CASSSLQGADEKLFF,TGTGCCAGCAGCTCACTACAGGGGGCGGATGAAAAACTGTTTTTT
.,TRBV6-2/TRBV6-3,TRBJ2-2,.,CASSYSNFGLRSGGELFF,TGTGCCAGCAGTTACTCGAATTTCGGTCTTCGTAGTGGCGGGGAGCTGTTTTTT
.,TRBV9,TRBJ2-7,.,CASSVDQRAYEQYF,TGTGCCAGCAGCGTAGACCAGCGGGCCTACGAGCAGTACTTC
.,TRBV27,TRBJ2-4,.,CASSLYNGAKNIQYF,TGTGCCAGCAGTTTATATAATGGGGCCAAAAACATTCAGTACTTC